This is a list of T cell receptor beta chains from one sample in a study of T-cell reconstitution after alpha-beta-depleted transplantation in children. MiXCR, run by TCRdb on the PCR reads, gives a single entry per CDR3 protein. The top ten clones hold 4.5% to 5.5% of a sample with about 250,000 distinct CDR3 sequences, roughly a quarter of them seen once. Sample: PBMCs, mostly from graft donor cells, taken 360 days after TCRalphabeta/CD19-depleted stem cell transplant. These receptors were taken from a female patient aged 2-9 years who had a stem cell transplant for congenital amegakaryocytic thrombocytopenia, so the T cells may come from the graft donor. CDR3s include the opening cysteine and the closing phenylalanine or tryptophan. The D gene is left open where the match is weak. A row's size may be missing; if present it is once, few, many or a size class.

cdr3_length: 11; v_call: TRBV5-1; d_call: NA; clone_size: many; j_call: TRBJ2-1; cdr3_nt: TGCGCCAGCAGTCTGACAGATGAGCAGTTCTTC; cdr3_aa: CASSLTDEQFF
cdr3_length: 17; v_call: TRBV5-1; d_call: TRBD2; clone_size: many; j_call: TRBJ2-1; cdr3_nt: TGCGCCAGCAGCTTGGCTCCTAGCGGGAGGGCCGGCAATGAGCAGTTCTTC; cdr3_aa: CASSLAPSGRAGNEQFF
cdr3_length: 15; v_call: TRBV2; d_call: TRBD1; clone_size: NA; j_call: TRBJ2-4; cdr3_nt: TGTGCCAGCAGAGACAGGGGGATGGCCAAAAACATTCAGTACTTC; cdr3_aa: CASRDRGMAKNIQYF
cdr3_length: 19; v_call: TRBV7-6; d_call: NA; clone_size: many; j_call: TRBJ1-5; cdr3_nt: TGTGCCAGCAGCTTAGCGGCCCTATGGGGGATTAAGAGCAATCAGCCCCAGCATTTT; cdr3_aa: CASSLAALWGIKSNQPQHF
cdr3_length: 14; v_call: TRBV10-3; d_call: TRBD2; clone_size: many; j_call: TRBJ2-3; cdr3_nt: TGTGCCACGGGAGGAGCGGGGGGCGCGGATACGCAGTATTTT; cdr3_aa: CATGGAGGADTQYF
cdr3_length: 17; v_call: TRBV12-3/TRBV12-4; d_call: NA; clone_size: many; j_call: TRBJ2-6; cdr3_nt: TGTGCCAGCAGTCCACCAGGGGGGGGCTCTGGGGCCAACGTCCTGACTTTC; cdr3_aa: CASSPPGGGSGANVLTF
cdr3_length: 12; v_call: TRBV29-1; d_call: NA; clone_size: few; j_call: TRBJ2-3; cdr3_nt: TGCAGCGCAGGACAGCGCACAGATACGCAGTATTTT; cdr3_aa: CSAGQRTDTQYF
cdr3_length: 15; v_call: TRBV4-1; d_call: NA; clone_size: NA; j_call: TRBJ1-3; cdr3_nt: TGCGCCAGCAGCCAAGAGGTTTCTTATGGAAACACCATATATTTT; cdr3_aa: CASSQEVSYGNTIYF
cdr3_length: 17; v_call: TRBV4-3; d_call: TRBD2; clone_size: NA; j_call: TRBJ2-4; cdr3_nt: TGCGCCAGCAGCCGAAGGACTAGCGGGAGAGTAGGTGACATTCAGTACTTC; cdr3_aa: CASSRRTSGRVGDIQYF
cdr3_length: 17; v_call: TRBV4-1; d_call: NA; clone_size: few; j_call: TRBJ2-1; cdr3_nt: TGCGCCAGCAGCCAAGAGTTGACAGTGCCTTCCTACAATGAGCAGTTCTTC; cdr3_aa: CASSQELTVPSYNEQFF
cdr3_length: 14; v_call: TRBV7-9; d_call: NA; clone_size: once; j_call: TRBJ2-1; cdr3_nt: TGTGCCAGCAGCTCCTTCACAGGGCGCATTGAGCAGTTCTTC; cdr3_aa: CASSSFTGRIEQFF
cdr3_length: 14; v_call: TRBV29-1; d_call: NA; clone_size: many; j_call: TRBJ2-7; cdr3_nt: TGCAGCGTAAAAACCGGGACTGGCCCCTACGAGCAGTACTTC; cdr3_aa: CSVKTGTGPYEQYF
cdr3_length: 15; v_call: TRBV5-1; d_call: TRBD2; clone_size: few; j_call: TRBJ2-3; cdr3_nt: TGCGCCAGCAGCTTGGCGGCTAGCGGTACAGATACGCAGTATTTT; cdr3_aa: CASSLAASGTDTQYF
cdr3_length: 15; v_call: TRBV28; d_call: NA; clone_size: NA; j_call: TRBJ2-7; cdr3_nt: TGTGCCAGCAGTTCATCGGCAGGGGCCCACCACGAGCAGTACTTC; cdr3_aa: CASSSSAGAHHEQYF
cdr3_length: 17; v_call: TRBV29-1; d_call: NA; clone_size: few; j_call: TRBJ2-6; cdr3_nt: TGCAGCGTTGGTTCTTGGGGGAAAAGCTCTGGGGCCAACGTCCTGACTTTC; cdr3_aa: CSVGSWGKSSGANVLTF
cdr3_length: 13; v_call: TRBV20-1; d_call: TRBD1; clone_size: few; j_call: TRBJ2-7; cdr3_nt: TGCAGTGCTACCGGGACAGGGAACTACGAGCAGTACTTC; cdr3_aa: CSATGTGNYEQYF
cdr3_length: 12; v_call: TRBV20-1; d_call: NA; clone_size: NA; j_call: TRBJ2-2; cdr3_nt: TGCAGTGCTAGAGGGGGTTACGGGGAGCTGTTTTTT; cdr3_aa: CSARGGYGELFF
cdr3_length: 15; v_call: TRBV20-1; d_call: TRBD2; clone_size: NA; j_call: TRBJ2-1; cdr3_nt: TGCAGTGCTAGAGATCGTCTAGCGGACTACAATGAGCAGTTCTTC; cdr3_aa: CSARDRLADYNEQFF
cdr3_length: 15; v_call: TRBV6-1; d_call: TRBD2; clone_size: few; j_call: TRBJ2-1; cdr3_nt: TGTGCCAGCAGGCGACTAGCGGGGGGGGTCCATGAGCAGTTCTTC; cdr3_aa: CASRRLAGGVHEQFF
cdr3_length: 14; v_call: TRBV25-1; d_call: TRBD1; clone_size: few; j_call: TRBJ1-1; cdr3_nt: TGTGCCAGCAGTCCGGGACAGAGCAACACTGAAGCTTTCTTT; cdr3_aa: CASSPGQSNTEAFF
cdr3_length: 14; v_call: TRBV2; d_call: NA; clone_size: NA; j_call: TRBJ2-3; cdr3_nt: TGTGCCAGCAGTCCCGACGTCGGAAAAGATACGCAGTATTTT; cdr3_aa: CASSPDVGKDTQYF
cdr3_length: 13; v_call: TRBV20-1; d_call: TRBD1; clone_size: few; j_call: TRBJ2-7; cdr3_nt: TGCAGTGCCATCTCCGGGACAGGGGTCGAGCAGTACTTC; cdr3_aa: CSAISGTGVEQYF
cdr3_length: 13; v_call: TRBV28; d_call: NA; clone_size: NA; j_call: TRBJ2-7; cdr3_nt: TGTGCCAGCAGTGCCCAGCCCACCTACGAGCAGTACTTC; cdr3_aa: CASSAQPTYEQYF
cdr3_length: 16; v_call: TRBV4-3; d_call: NA; clone_size: NA; j_call: TRBJ1-4; cdr3_nt: TGCGCCAGCAGCCAAGATGTTACGGGGCGTGGTGAAAAACTGTTTTTT; cdr3_aa: CASSQDVTGRGEKLFF
cdr3_length: 15; v_call: TRBV5-1; d_call: TRBD1; clone_size: few; j_call: TRBJ1-4; cdr3_nt: TGCGCCAGCAGCTTGCCCGGGACAGGGAATGAAAAACTGTTTTTT; cdr3_aa: CASSLPGTGNEKLFF
cdr3_length: 17; v_call: TRBV5-1; d_call: NA; clone_size: few; j_call: TRBJ1-1; cdr3_nt: TGCGCCAGCAGCTTGGCGGTTGGCGTTGCGTTGGGGACTGAAGCTTTCTTT; cdr3_aa: CASSLAVGVALGTEAFF
cdr3_length: 15; v_call: TRBV12-3/TRBV12-4; d_call: NA; clone_size: NA; j_call: TRBJ2-7; cdr3_nt: TGTGCCAGCAGTTTTTATTCGACAGCTAACTACGAGCAGTACTTC; cdr3_aa: CASSFYSTANYEQYF